This TCR beta chain was captured by sequencing in a study of cytomegalovirus exposure and HLA in healthy donors. TCRdb's table, derived via immunoSEQ multiplex PCR, lists solely in-frame clones and lacks some. The sample has over 45,000 clones; under 95% are singletons. V gave up 2 bases and J gave up 2 bases, with 9 bases separating them. The germline V gene encodes CDR1 LNHNV and CDR2 YYDKDF (reference sequence). This CDR3 is 14 amino acids long. The chain uses TRBV15 and TRBJ1-1; no firm D call. The TCR originated in a man between 18 and 35 years old in good health and CMV-seronegative. The sequenced material came from PBMCs. The CDR3 region is CATSRSLANTEAFF. The CDR3 DNA sequence: TGTGCCACCAGCAGATCCCTAGCTAACACTGAAGCTTTCTTT.